The T cell receptor (beta chain) under discussion was sequenced for a study of cytotoxic CD8 clonotypes in ibrutinib-treated CLL. Study background: After treatment lasting a median 12 months, range 6 to 36, response samples were collected.

Remarks on this clone: Its antigen remains unidentified.

Data came from immunoSEQ multiplex PCR; TCRdb stores just in-frame clones and leaves some out. Found here are about 140,000 clones, more than 70% of them singletons; the top ten hold 7.6%. CDR1 is SGHAT and CDR2 is FQNNGV in the germline V gene. Trimming cost V 0 bases and J 10 bases; bases outside gene matches: 9. The CDR3 has 16 amino acids. Findings and limits, study-wide: With treatment, public clonotypes, which were uncommon, either contracted or remained stable. Clonality rose at ibrutinib response and fell back toward baseline at progression.

The TCR beta libraries used about 2.2 micrograms of genomic DNA that came from cryopreserved PBMCs. The sample here was PBMCs, taken after 36 months of ibrutinib treatment. The receptor comes from a human donor with chronic lymphocytic leukemia. The rearrangement uses TRBV11-2 and TRBJ1-6, with TRBD1 matching 7 bases. CDR3 region: CASSLEPTGKWSPLHF. Written as DNA, the CDR3 is TGTGCCAGCAGCTTAGAGCCGACAGGGAAATGGTCACCCCTCCACTTT. Filled out from reference TRBV11-2 and TRBJ1-6, the complete variable domain reads EAGVAQSPRYKIIEKRQSVAFWCNPISGHATLYWYQQILGQGPKLLIQFQNNGVVDDSQLPKDRFSAERLKGVDSTLKIQPAKLEDSAVYLCASSLEPTGKWSPLHFGNGTRLTVT.